The 15 T cell receptor beta chains listed next were all sequenced from one sample in a study of T cells expressing NK-cell markers (dated by TCRdb to the early 2020s). The library was prepared using 5' RACE. These reads were obtained on an Illumina HiSeq 2000. TCRdb reprocessed the reads, so every CDR3 protein sequence counts as one entry and DNA is not shown. The table for this sample records some 390,000 distinct CDR3 sequences. Jointly, the top ten make up about 10% of the sample. Sequenced: blood T cells: a sorted CD56 or NKG2C T cell subset, CD4+ or CD8+ T cells, or bulk PBMC T cells (not recorded which). The origin of the receptors is a woman aged 45-59 years in good health. Donor details come from another sample of the same person, matched by shared clones.

The CDR3: CASSLDPSSYEQYF. The chain uses TRBV12-3 or TRBV12-4 and TRBJ2-7. The length of the CDR3 is 14 residues.

The chain combines TRBV12-3 or TRBV12-4 with TRBJ2-5; TCRdb's D gene call, TRBD1, goes unchecked for lack of DNA. The CDR3 has 17 residues. CDR3 amino acids: CASSLGLGRGPSETQYF.

V gene TRBV4-2 combines with J gene TRBJ2-3. CDR1 is LGHNA, CDR2 YNFKEQ, per germline. There are 17 residues in the CDR3. The CDR3 loop is CASSQDVGTSGTDTQYF.

This chain uses TRBV20-1 with TRBJ2-7; without DNA, the TCRdb call of TRBD2 cannot be checked. The germline V gene has CDR1 DFQATT and CDR2 SNEGSKA (reference sequence). CDR3 size: 16 residues. CDR3 protein: CSARDPRREASYEQYF.

This sequence joins TRBV6-5 and TRBJ2-2; with no DNA, the TCRdb D assignment of TRBD2 cannot be verified. Per germline, CDR1 MNHEY and CDR2 SVGAGI. The CDR3 has 16 amino acids. The CDR3 spells CASSSRLAGAAGELFF.

The chain employs TRBV7-8 and TRBJ2-7; TCRdb's D call of TRBD1 is untestable without DNA. The CDR3 totals 14 residues. Per germline, CDR1 SGHVS and CDR2 FQNEAQ. This chain's CDR3 is CASSAGGSSYEQYF.

This chain joins TRBV3-1 and TRBJ2-1. CDR3 length: 16 amino acids. Looked up from germline, CDR1 is LGHDT and CDR2 is YNNKEL (reference sequence). This CDR3 reads CASSQEWESAFNEQFF.

The rearrangement joins TRBV7-3 to TRBJ1-1; TCRdb's D gene call, TRBD1, goes unchecked for lack of DNA. This CDR3 is built from 14 residues. The germline V gene has CDR1 SGHTA and CDR2 FQGTGA. The CDR3 region is CASSLMTGPTEAFF.

This chain connects TRBV12-3 or TRBV12-4 to TRBJ1-6; without DNA, the TCRdb call of TRBD1 cannot be checked. The CDR3 length is 15 residues. CDR3: CASSFAVVSGTPLHF.

The chain uses TRBV4-1 and TRBJ2-3; there is no DNA to check the TCRdb D call of TRBD1. Germline assignment: CDR1 MGHRA and CDR2 YSYEKL. There are 14 residues in the CDR3. The CDR3 is CASSQGGGYGTQYF.

The J gene is TRBJ2-5, the V gene TRBV4-1; the TCRdb D gene call, TRBD2, has no DNA to confirm it. There are 18 residues in the CDR3. The germline V gene has CDR1 MGHRA and CDR2 YSYEKL. The CDR3 is CASSQEFGTSGVQETQYF.

The chain has TRBV29-1 and TRBJ2-3; the D gene TCRdb calls, TRBD1, cannot be checked with no DNA. There are 15 residues in the CDR3. Germline V lookup: CDR1 SQVTM, CDR2 ANQGSEA. This CDR3 is CSVEMPRASTDTQYF.

This chain links TRBV20-1 with TRBJ2-3; TCRdb designates TRBD2, a call that cannot be tested without DNA. The CDR3 loop spans 17 amino acids. Per the germline V gene, CDR1 is DFQATT and CDR2 is SNEGSKA (reference sequence). The CDR3 spells CSARNPSGVPSTDTQYF.

This chain links TRBV18 with TRBJ2-1. There are 14 residues in the CDR3. The germline CDR1 and CDR2 sequences are KGHSH and LQKENI. The CDR3: CASSQGGSYNEQFF.

The V call is TRBV29-1, the J call TRBJ2-7; absent DNA, TCRdb's TRBD1 call cannot be checked. The CDR3 has 13 residues. The germline V gene encodes CDR1 SQVTM and CDR2 ANQGSEA. CDR3 in amino acids: CSVEPPGAHEQYF.